This TCR beta chain was sequenced for a study of vaccination and CD4 T cells after COVID-19. Study-level results: In convalescent patients, 304 of 307 vaccine-specific clones were spike mono-reactive. There was no significant change from around 21 to 38 median reactive clonotypes.

Trimming cost V 2 bases and J 4 bases, with 7 bases left between them. The CDR3 covers 12 residues. Germline V lookup: CDR1 GTSNPN, CDR2 SVGIG (reference sequence). With respect to this clonotype: Antigen specificity is unknown.

The treatment here: approximately 9-day PBMC culture with coronavirus spike peptide pools or control peptides (ViraFEST assay). Once obtained from cultured CD4+ T cells, the DNA was sequenced using the Oncomine TCR Beta short-read assay. It was cultured CD4+ T cells from which genomic DNA was extracted. TCRdb called the PCR reads again in MiXCR, with one record for every CDR3 protein. The sample comprises some 14,000 distinct CDR3 sequences, 56% of which are singletons, and less than 15% rests with the top ten. The sequence derives from a human donor who had recovered from COVID-19. Material: CD4+ T cells from blood, cultured in vitro. The rearrangement links TRBV30 to TRBJ2-3; no firm D call. The CDR3 DNA follows: TGTGCCTGGAGTACATCGGCAGATACGCAGTATTTT. It yields the protein CAWSTSADTQYF.